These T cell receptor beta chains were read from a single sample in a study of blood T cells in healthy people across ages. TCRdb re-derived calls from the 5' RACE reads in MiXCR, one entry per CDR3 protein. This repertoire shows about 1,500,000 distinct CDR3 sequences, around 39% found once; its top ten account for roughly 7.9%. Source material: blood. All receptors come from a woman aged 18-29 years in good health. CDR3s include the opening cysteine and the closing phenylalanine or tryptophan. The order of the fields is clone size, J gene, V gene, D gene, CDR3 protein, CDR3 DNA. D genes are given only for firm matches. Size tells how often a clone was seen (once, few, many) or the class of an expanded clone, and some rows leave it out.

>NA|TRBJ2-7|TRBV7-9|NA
CASSTPDSDEQYF
TGTGCCAGCAGCACCCCCGACAGCGACGAGCAGTACTTC
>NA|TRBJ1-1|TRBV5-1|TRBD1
CASSSDRGLQKGTEAFF
TGCGCCAGCAGCTCGGACAGGGGGCTTCAGAAGGGCACTGAAGCTTTCTTT
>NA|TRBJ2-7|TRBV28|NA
CASRQDSALQEQYF
TGTGCCAGCAGACAGGACAGTGCTCTCCAGGAGCAGTACTTC
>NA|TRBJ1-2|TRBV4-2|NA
CASSFRGVDPYGYTF
TGTGCCAGCAGTTTCAGGGGTGTTGACCCCTATGGCTACACCTTC
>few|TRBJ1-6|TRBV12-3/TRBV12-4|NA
CASSFGGSSYNSPLHF
TGTGCCAGCAGTTTCGGAGGGAGCTCCTATAATTCACCCCTCCACTTT
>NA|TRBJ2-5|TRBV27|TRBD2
CASTIAVGGGTQYF
TGTGCCAGCACCATCGCCGTGGGGGGGGGGACCCAGTACTTC
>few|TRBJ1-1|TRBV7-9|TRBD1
CASSPRDSRNTEAFF
TGTGCCAGCAGCCCGCGGGACAGTAGAAACACTGAAGCTTTCTTT
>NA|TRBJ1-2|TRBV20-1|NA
CSASLPDEGYTF
TGCAGTGCTAGTTTACCGGATGAGGGTTACACCTTC
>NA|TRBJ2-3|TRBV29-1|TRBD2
CSAYPAGADTQYF
TGCAGCGCATACCCAGCGGGAGCAGATACGCAGTATTTT
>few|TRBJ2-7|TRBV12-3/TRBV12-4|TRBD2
CASALGGSPSYEQYF
TGTGCCAGCGCCTTGGGCGGGAGCCCGTCCTACGAGCAGTACTTC
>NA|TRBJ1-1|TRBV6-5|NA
CASSYRPYTEAFF
TGTGCCAGCAGTTACCGACCCTACACTGAAGCTTTCTTT
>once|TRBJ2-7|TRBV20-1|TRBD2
CRASGSNGVTRREQYF
TGCAGAGCTAGCGGTAGTAACGGGGTAACTCGACGGGAGCAGTACTTC
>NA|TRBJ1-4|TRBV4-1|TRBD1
CASSPGTGGNEKLFF
TGCGCCAGCAGCCCTGGGACAGGGGGTAATGAAAAACTGTTTTTT
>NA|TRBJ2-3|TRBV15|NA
CATSERAGLTDTQYF
TGTGCCACCAGTGAGAGGGCGGGACTCACAGATACGCAGTATTTT
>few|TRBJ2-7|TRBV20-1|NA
CSVTLAGGEQYF
TGCAGTGTCACACTAGCCGGGGGCGAGCAGTACTTC
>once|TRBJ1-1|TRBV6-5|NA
CASLNGAARAFF
TGTGCCAGCTTAAACGGGGCGGCGCGGGCTTTCTTT
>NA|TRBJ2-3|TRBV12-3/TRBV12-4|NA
CASTGNTDAQYF
TGTGCCAGTACAGGGAACACAGATGCGCAGTATTTT
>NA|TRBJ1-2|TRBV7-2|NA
CASSIVPGNYGYTF
TGTGCCAGCAGTATAGTGCCCGGTAACTATGGCTACACCTTC
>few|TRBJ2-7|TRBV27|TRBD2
CASSYKRGASYEQYF
TGTGCCAGCAGTTATAAGCGGGGGGCCTCCTACGAGCAGTACTTC
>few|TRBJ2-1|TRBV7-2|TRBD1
CASSPGQGATVSGEQFF
TGTGCCAGCAGCCCCGGACAGGGGGCGACGGTTTCAGGTGAGCAGTTCTTC
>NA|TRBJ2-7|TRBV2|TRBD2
CASSGTGTSGYEQYF
TGTGCCAGCAGTGGGACCGGGACTAGCGGCTACGAGCAGTACTTC
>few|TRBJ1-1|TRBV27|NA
CASSFGQAGTEAFF
TGTGCCAGCAGTTTTGGCCAGGCGGGGACTGAAGCTTTCTTT
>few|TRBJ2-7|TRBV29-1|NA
CSVPPGVATYEQYF
TGCAGCGTCCCCCCAGGGGTGGCGACATACGAGCAGTACTTC
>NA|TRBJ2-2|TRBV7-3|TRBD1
CASSFDRAYGELFF
TGTGCCAGCAGCTTCGACAGGGCGTACGGGGAGCTGTTTTTT
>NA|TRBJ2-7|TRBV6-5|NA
CASSYSGLGPYEQYF
TGTGCCAGCAGTTACTCGGGGTTGGGACCCTACGAGCAGTACTTC
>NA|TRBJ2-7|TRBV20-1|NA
CSARDPRQDPVLAEQYF
TGCAGTGCTAGAGACCCACGACAGGACCCCGTATTGGCCGAGCAGTACTTC
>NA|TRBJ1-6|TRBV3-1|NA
CASSRIRTLTLNSPLHF
TGTGCCAGCAGTCGGATTCGGACACTAACACTTAATTCACCCCTCCACTTT
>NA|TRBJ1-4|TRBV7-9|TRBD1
CASSPQGGENEKLFF
TGTGCCAGCAGCCCACAGGGGGGGGAAAATGAAAAACTGTTTTTT
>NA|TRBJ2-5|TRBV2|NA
CASSGAGQGETQYF
TGTGCCAGCAGTGGGGCAGGACAAGGAGAGACCCAGTACTTC
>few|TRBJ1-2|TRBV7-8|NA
CASSFSGSTSSSYTF
TGTGCCAGCAGCTTTTCGGGGTCTACCTCTTCTAGCTACACCTTC
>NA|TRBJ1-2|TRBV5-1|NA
CASSFQGGQEGYTF
TGCGCCAGCAGCTTCCAGGGTGGCCAGGAGGGCTACACCTTC
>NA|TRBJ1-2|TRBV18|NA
CASSPAGIANYGYTF
TGTGCCAGCTCACCCGCAGGAATAGCTAACTATGGCTACACCTTC
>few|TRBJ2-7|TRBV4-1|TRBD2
CASSPGLAGGLSSYEQYF
TGCGCCAGCAGCCCGGGACTAGCGGGAGGGCTCAGCTCCTACGAGCAGTACTTC
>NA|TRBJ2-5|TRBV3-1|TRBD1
CASSHNGQGEETQYF
TGTGCCAGCAGCCATAATGGACAGGGAGAAGAGACCCAGTACTTC
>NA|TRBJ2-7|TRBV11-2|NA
CASSLELKNYEQYF
TGTGCCAGCAGCTTAGAACTGAAGAATTACGAGCAGTACTTC
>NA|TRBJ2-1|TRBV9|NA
CASSVVTNPSYNEQFF
TGTGCCAGCAGCGTAGTAACTAATCCCTCCTACAATGAGCAGTTCTTC
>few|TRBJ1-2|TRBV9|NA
CASSVDQGGYTF
TGTGCCAGCAGCGTTGACCAAGGGGGCTACACCTTC
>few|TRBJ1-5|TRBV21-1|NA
CASGLWGLGQPQHF
TGTGCCAGCGGATTGTGGGGCCTAGGCCAGCCCCAGCATTTT
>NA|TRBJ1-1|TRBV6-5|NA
CASSYSAGMNTEAFF
TGTGCCAGCAGTTACTCCGCAGGGATGAACACTGAAGCTTTCTTT
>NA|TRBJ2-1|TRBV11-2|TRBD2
CASSPEGSGRALSYNEQFF
TGTGCCAGCAGCCCCGAGGGTAGCGGGAGGGCTCTTTCCTACAATGAGCAGTTCTTC
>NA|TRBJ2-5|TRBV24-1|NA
CATSDPQAGETQYF
TGTGCCACCAGTGATCCCCAGGCGGGAGAGACCCAGTACTTC
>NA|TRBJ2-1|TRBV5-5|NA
CASSLGLPGATEQFF
TGTGCCAGCAGCTTGGGATTGCCTGGGGCCACAGAGCAGTTCTTC
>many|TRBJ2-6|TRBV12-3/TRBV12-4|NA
CASSPTGANVLTF
TGTGCCAGCAGCCCCACTGGGGCCAACGTCCTGACTTTC
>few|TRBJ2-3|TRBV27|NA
CASSFRGLAGYTQYF
TGTGCCAGCAGTTTCCGAGGACTTGCGGGTTATACGCAGTATTTT
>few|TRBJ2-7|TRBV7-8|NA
CASSLEGFGTQYEQYF
TGTGCCAGCAGCTTAGAGGGTTTCGGTACCCAGTACGAGCAGTACTTC
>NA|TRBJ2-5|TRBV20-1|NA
CSARRDQETQYF
TGCAGTGCTCGGCGGGACCAAGAGACCCAGTACTTC
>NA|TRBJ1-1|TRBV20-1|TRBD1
CSARALQGGSEAFF
TGCAGTGCTAGAGCTCTACAGGGGGGTAGTGAAGCTTTCTTT
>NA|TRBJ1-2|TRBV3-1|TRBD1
CASSPATGIKSDTF
TGTGCCAGCAGCCCAGCGACAGGGATCAAGTCCGACACCTTC
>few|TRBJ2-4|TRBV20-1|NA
CSAGGGAKNIQYF
TGCAGTGCAGGGGGGGGAGCCAAAAACATTCAGTACTTC
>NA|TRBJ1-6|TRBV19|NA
CASSPLWSGYNSPLHF
TGTGCCAGTAGTCCGCTGTGGTCGGGTTATAATTCACCCCTCCACTTT